Listed below are T cell receptor beta chains from one sample, sequenced in a study of Ad26.COV2.S vaccination and SARS-CoV-2 variants. The assay was immunoSEQ multiplex PCR, and TCRdb's table has in-frame clones only and misses some. The sample has a few hundred thousand clones, 80% to 95% seen once; the top ten hold 12%. The sample here was peripheral blood, taken in a trial of Ad26.COV2.S vaccine versus placebo. Receptors were obtained from a person aged 18-60 years who received the Ad26.COV2.S COVID-19 vaccine or a placebo. The CDR3 runs from the conserved cysteine through the conserved F or W. A D gene is named only where the DNA matches it firmly. Where a row states a size, it is once, few, many or the class of an expanded clone; other rows omit it.

>TRBJ2-2|TRBV4-3|NA|TRBD1
CASSQETGRNGELFF
TGCGCCAGCAGCCAAGAGACAGGGCGTAACGGGGAGCTGTTTTTT
>TRBJ1-3|TRBV5-1|NA|TRBD1
CASSLERQGSGNTIYF
TGCGCCAGCAGCTTGGAAAGACAGGGCTCTGGAAACACCATATATTTT
>TRBJ2-1|TRBV14|NA|NA
CASSRDSLLYNEQFF
TGTGCCAGCAGCCGGGACTCCCTACTCTACAATGAGCAGTTCTTC
>TRBJ2-5|TRBV3-1/TRBV3-2|NA|TRBD2
CASSQGGLAGQETQYF
TGTGCCAGCAGCCAAGGGGGACTAGCGGGGCAAGAGACCCAGTACTTC
>TRBJ2-2|TRBV5-1|few|TRBD2
CASSRSGSNTGELFF
TGCGCCAGCAGCCGTAGCGGGAGTAACACCGGGGAGCTGTTTTTT
>TRBJ1-4|TRBV3-1/TRBV3-2|NA|TRBD1
CASSPRGPTNEKLFF
TGTGCCAGCAGCCCCAGGGGGCCGACTAATGAAAAACTGTTTTTT
>TRBJ2-7|TRBV20-1|NA|TRBD1
CSASMWDRVSYEQYF
TGCAGTGCTAGTATGTGGGACAGGGTGTCCTACGAGCAGTACTTC
>TRBJ2-7|TRBV7-6|NA|NA
CASSLAGTAGGTYEQYF
TGTGCCAGCAGCTTAGCCGGGACTGCAGGTGGGACCTACGAGCAGTACTTC
>TRBJ2-1|TRBV10-3|NA|NA
CAISVAGTQNGNEQFF
TGTGCCATCAGTGTAGCCGGGACACAGAACGGCAATGAGCAGTTCTTC
>TRBJ2-6|TRBV4-1|NA|TRBD1
CASRPRQGATSGANVLTF
TGCGCCAGCAGACCCCGACAGGGGGCGACCTCTGGGGCCAACGTCCTGACTTTC
>TRBJ2-5|TRBV19|NA|NA
CASSIQIQETQYF
TGTGCCAGTAGTATTCAGATACAAGAGACCCAGTACTTC
>TRBJ1-4|TRBV27|NA|NA
CASRLRTAEKLFF
TGTGCCAGCAGACTAAGGACTGCAGAAAAACTGTTTTTT
>TRBJ2-7|TRBV6-2/TRBV6-3|once|TRBD1
CASSYGGQGEYEQYF
TGTGCCAGCAGTTACGGTGGACAGGGGGAATACGAGCAGTACTTC
>TRBJ1-5|TRBV27|NA|NA
CASRRTVNQPQHF
TGTGCCAGCAGACGTACAGTGAATCAGCCCCAGCATTTT
>TRBJ2-7|TRBV24-1|NA|NA
CATSDSASREQYF
TGTGCCACCAGTGATTCGGCATCTCGAGAGCAGTACTTC
>TRBJ1-6|TRBV27|NA|NA
CASSWGSYNSPLHF
TGTGCCAGCAGTTGGGGCTCCTATAATTCACCCCTCCACTTT
>TRBJ1-5|TRBV27|NA|TRBD1
CASSFRGREQPQHF
TGTGCCAGCAGTTTCAGGGGGCGGGAGCAGCCCCAGCATTTT
>TRBJ1-2|TRBV2|NA|NA
CASCRWASAGYTF
TGTGCCAGCTGCCGATGGGCCTCCGCAGGCTACACCTTC
>TRBJ2-7|TRBV7-5|NA|NA
CVRSYRFVEREASEQYF
TGTGTCAGAAGCTATCGGTTTGTCGAGCGGGAGGCTTCCGAGCAGTACTTC
>TRBJ2-7|TRBV27|NA|NA
CASRKTETYEQYF
TGTGCCAGCAGGAAGACTGAAACCTACGAGCAGTACTTC
>TRBJ2-3|TRBV7-2|NA|NA
CASSLNGGFAQLTDTQYF
TGTGCCAGCAGCTTAAACGGTGGTTTTGCACAGCTCACAGATACGCAGTATTTT
>TRBJ2-5|TRBV4-1|NA|NA
CASSHPGQETQYF
TGCGCCAGCAGCCATCCGGGGCAAGAGACCCAGTACTTC
>TRBJ2-1|TRBV5-1|once|NA
CASSSEGDAAIEDNEQFF
TGCGCCAGCAGCTCCGAGGGGGACGCCGCAATAGAGGACAATGAGCAGTTCTTC
>TRBJ2-2|TRBV7-9|NA|TRBD1
CASSSQTGLTGELFF
TGTGCCAGCAGCTCCCAGACAGGGCTCACCGGGGAGCTGTTTTTT
>TRBJ1-5|TRBV3-1/TRBV3-2|few|NA
CASSQGPGNNQPQHF
TGTGCCAGCAGCCAAGGGCCAGGGAACAATCAGCCCCAGCATTTT
>TRBJ2-3|TRBV5-1|NA|NA
CASSLRLTDTQYF
TGCGCCAGCAGCTTACGCCTCACAGATACGCAGTATTTT
>TRBJ2-2|TRBV3-1/TRBV3-2|NA|TRBD2
CASSQDRLAENTGELFF
TGTGCCAGCAGCCAAGATCGTCTAGCGGAAAACACCGGGGAGCTGTTTTTT
>TRBJ2-1|TRBV28|NA|TRBD2
CASRGLAGVRERNEQFF
TGTGCCAGTAGGGGACTAGCGGGAGTAAGAGAAAGGAATGAGCAGTTCTTC
>TRBJ2-7|TRBV19|NA|NA
CASSMSPLWAYEQYF
TGTGCCAGTAGTATGTCCCCGCTCTGGGCATACGAGCAGTACTTC
>TRBJ1-5|TRBV30|NA|NA
CAWSGDRHYNQPQHF
TGTGCCTGGAGTGGCGACAGACACTACAATCAGCCCCAGCATTTT
>TRBJ1-1|TRBV10-3|NA|NA
CAISHTVTEAFF
TGTGCCATCAGCCACACAGTTACTGAAGCTTTCTTT
>TRBJ2-3|TRBV29-1|NA|NA
CSVEMAGLRSDTQYF
TGCAGCGTTGAGATGGCGGGACTGAGGTCAGATACGCAGTATTTT
>TRBJ2-7|TRBV5-4|few|NA
CASSLVGGEQYF
TGTGCCAGCAGCTTGGTGGGGGGTGAGCAGTACTTC